Listed below are T cell receptor beta chains from one sample, sequenced in a study of OX40 agonist ivuxolimab in advanced cancers. Sequencing was performed with immunoSEQ multiplex PCR; in TCRdb, only in-frame clones are kept and a portion is missing. The table has over 75,000 clones, around 85% seen once. The source material was CD4+ or CD8+ T cells sorted from blood, sampled in a trial of the OX40 agonist ivuxolimab. The receptors shown here come from an adult with an advanced solid tumor such as melanoma, head and neck, liver or kidney cancer. Both conserved end residues are part of each CDR3. Each record gives: J gene, clone size, V gene, D gene, CDR3 length, CDR3 DNA, CDR3 protein. D genes are given only for firm matches. Rows may omit the clone size; those that give it use once, few, many or a size class.

TRBJ1-1,NA,TRBV19,NA,12,TGTGCCAGTAGTACAGGGCGGACTGAAGCTTTCTTT,CASSTGRTEAFF
TRBJ2-1,NA,TRBV7-3,TRBD1,15,TGTGCCAGCAGCCGTACAGGGGTATCCTACAATGAGCAGTTCTTC,CASSRTGVSYNEQFF
TRBJ1-2,NA,TRBV19,NA,12,TGTGCCAGTAGTGCCCGGGTCGCAGGCTACACCTTC,CASSARVAGYTF
TRBJ1-5,NA,TRBV5-8,NA,15,TGTGCCAGCAGCTTGGGTCAGGGAATAAATCAGCCCCAGCATTTT,CASSLGQGINQPQHF
TRBJ1-2,NA,TRBV5-8,TRBD1,15,TGTGCCAGCAGCTTGGTGGGACAGGGTTACTATGGCTACACCTTC,CASSLVGQGYYGYTF
TRBJ1-3,once,TRBV6-1,NA,14,TGTGCCAGCAGTGTCTGGACCTCTGGAAACACCATATATTTT,CASSVWTSGNTIYF
TRBJ2-1,NA,TRBV7-7,TRBD1,14,TGTGCTAGCAGCCGCTCGGGACAGAACAATGAGCAGTTCTTC,CASSRSGQNNEQFF
TRBJ1-5,NA,TRBV6-6,TRBD1,15,TGTGCCAGCAGTTACTCGGACAGGTCCAATCAGCCCCAGCATTTT,CASSYSDRSNQPQHF
TRBJ1-2,NA,TRBV27,TRBD1,14,TGTGCCAGCAGTTTGACAGGGGCTAACTATGGCTACACCTTC,CASSLTGANYGYTF
TRBJ1-1,NA,TRBV19,NA,12,TGTGCCAGTAGTACTCAAAGGGCGGGGGCTTTCTTT,CASSTQRAGAFF
TRBJ1-2,NA,TRBV19,NA,14,TGTGCCAGTAGTACAGCGGTTGGGGCCTATGGCTACACCTTC,CASSTAVGAYGYTF
TRBJ2-5,NA,TRBV11-3,NA,13,TGTGCCAGCAGCTTAGATACGTGGGGGACCCAGTACTTC,CASSLDTWGTQYF
TRBJ2-3,NA,TRBV7-7,NA,13,TGTGCCAGCAGCACCTCTCCGGGGGATACGCAGTATTTT,CASSTSPGDTQYF